The 11 T cell receptor beta chains in this list originate from one sample, sequenced in a study of T cells in tuberculosis. Sorting used thawed, overnight-rested PBMC stained with anti-CD3, a viability dye and GMM-loaded CD1B tetramer. CD1B tetramers were loaded with Rhodococcus equi-derived C32 glucose monomycolate. TCRdb's copy holds only in-frame clones and misses some; the assay was immunoSEQ multiplex PCR. This table holds 88,000 or so clones, just over 90% found once. Sequenced material: CD1b-GMM tetramer-negative cells sorted from PBMCs. Receptors were obtained from an adult woman with latent tuberculosis.

This chain links TRBV27 with TRBJ2-6; 8 bases fit TRBD1. Germline V gives CDR1 MNHEY, CDR2 SMNVEV (reference sequence). Losses at the gene ends were 6 bases for V and 0 bases for J; bases not matched to a gene: 7. CDR3 length equals 17 residues. The CDR3 region is CASSLDRVYSGANVLTF. The CDR3 DNA follows: TGTGCCAGCAGCCTGGACAGGGTGTACTCTGGGGCCAACGTCCTGACTTTC.

This rearrangement joins TRBV29-1 to TRBJ2-2, with 10 bases that match TRBD2. Unmatched junction bases numbered 8, after V lost 8 bases and J lost 5 bases. Germline CDR1 reads SQVTM; CDR2 reads ANQGSEA. The CDR3 is 14 residues long. Here the CDR3 DNA reads TGCAGCCTTCGAACTAGCGGGGTGACCGGGGAGCTGTTTTTT. Residues: CSLRTSGVTGELFF.

The chain joins TRBV9 to TRBJ2-5; D perhaps matches TRBD2 (5 bases). Trimming left V 2 bases short and J 4 bases short, with 18 bases between. The germline CDR1 and CDR2 sequences are SGDLS and YYNGEE. This CDR3 spans 16 amino acids. The CDR3 DNA reads as TGTGCCAGCAGCGTCAACTACGGACTGTCCCCAGAGACCCAGTACTTC. The encoded protein is CASSVNYGLSPETQYF.

J is TRBJ1-3 and V is TRBV6-5; TRBD1 matches at 7 bases. This CDR3 spans 16 amino acids. The trim removed 3 bases at V and 8 bases at J, leaving 13 bases unmatched. Per the germline V gene, CDR1 is MNHEY and CDR2 is SVGAGI. The CDR3 nucleotides read TGTGCCAGCAGTTATCGGCAGACAGGGAGGTTAGACACCATATATTTT. Translating gives CASSYRQTGRLDTIYF.

The CDR3 coding sequence is TGTGCCAGCAGCCACGGACTAGCGGGGGGGCTTGGGACCAAAAACATTCAGTACTTC. It codes for CASSHGLAGGLGTKNIQYF. The chain uses TRBV7-2 and TRBJ2-4; 15 bases agree with TRBD2. CDR1 SGHTA and CDR2 FQGNSA come from the germline V gene. The V and J ends lost 5 bases and 2 bases, in that order; junction bases with no gene match: 10. The CDR3 sequence is 19 residues long.

This clone was seen only once. The rearrangement joins TRBV15 to TRBJ2-7, with TRBD1 identical over 9 bases. Unmatched junction bases numbered 2, after V lost 6 bases and J lost 2 bases. Germline-derived CDR1 and CDR2 are LNHNV and YYDKDF (reference sequence). The CDR3 spans 13 residues. The CDR3 region has the DNA TGTGCCACCAGGCGGACAGGGGCCTACGAGCAGTACTTC. This translates into CATRRTGAYEQYF. Drawing the rest from reference TRBV15 and TRBJ2-7, the complete variable domain is DAMVIQNPRYQVTQFGKPVTLSCSQTLNHNVMYWYQQKSSQAPKLLFHYYDKDFNNEADTPDNFQSRRPNTSFCFLDIRSPGLGDTAMYLCATRRTGAYEQYFGPGTRLTVT.

This rearrangement joins TRBV2 to TRBJ2-4; TRBD2 aligns across 14 bases. V lost 6 bases to trimming and J lost 0 bases; unmatched junction nucleotides: 4. From germline, CDR1 is SNHLY and CDR2 FYNNEI. This CDR3 spans 17 amino acids. In DNA form, the CDR3 reads TGTGCCAGCAGGAGGGGACTAGCGGGGGTAGCCAAAAACATTCAGTACTTC. Its protein product is CASRRGLAGVAKNIQYF.

This sequence joins TRBV29-1 and TRBJ1-1; D gene ambiguous. Germline V CDR1 and CDR2: SQVTM, ANQGSEA. V was trimmed by 7 bases and J by 1 base, leaving 16 bases between them. The CDR3 extends over 14 amino acids. CDR3 sequence reads: CSGKSRVTNTEAFF. CDR3 coding DNA: TGCAGCGGTAAAAGCCGGGTGACGAACACTGAAGCTTTCTTT.

The rearrangement uses TRBV7-2 and TRBJ2-2; tentatively, D is TRBD1 (6 bases). Germline CDR1 SGHTA, CDR2 FQGNSA. Trimming took off 5 bases at V and 1 base at J, with 14 bases between the two ends. This CDR3 spans 16 amino acids. CDR3 sequence (DNA): TGTGCCAGCAGCCCGTTCCTGACAGGGAACACCGGGGAGCTGTTTTTT. Translation: CASSPFLTGNTGELFF.

This clone has just a few counts. This chain links TRBV4-3 with TRBJ2-7, with 8 positions matching TRBD2. V dropped 0 bases and J dropped 2; count of bases not matched to a gene: 18. CDR3 length: 20 amino acids. Germline V CDR1 and CDR2: LGHNA, YSLEER. The CDR3 nucleotides are TGCGCCAGCAGCCAAGATACGGGTGGCGGGGGGCCTCCCCCGGCCTACGAGCAGTACGTC. Amino acids: CASSQDTGGGGPPPAYEQYV.

This rearrangement joins TRBV10-3 to TRBJ2-5; 10 nucleotides line up with TRBD1. Germline assignment: CDR1 ENHRY and CDR2 SYGVKD. The CDR3 extends over 19 amino acids. J gave up 2 bases and V 10 bases, and 22 bases lay outside the gene matches. The DNA of the CDR3 is TGTGCCACCACAGGGACAGGGGACATAGCGACTCCAAGACAAGAGACCCAGTACTTC. This sequence encodes CATTGTGDIATPRQETQYF.